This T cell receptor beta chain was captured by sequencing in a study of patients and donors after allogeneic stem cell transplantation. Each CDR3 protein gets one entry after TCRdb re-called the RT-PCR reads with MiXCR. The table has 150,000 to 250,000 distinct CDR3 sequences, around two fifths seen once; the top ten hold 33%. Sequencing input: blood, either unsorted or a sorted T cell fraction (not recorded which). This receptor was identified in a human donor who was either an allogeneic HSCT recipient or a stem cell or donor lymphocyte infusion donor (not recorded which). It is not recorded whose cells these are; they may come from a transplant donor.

In nucleotides, the CDR3 is TGTGCCAGCAGCTTGGATCCGGGGGTGAACACTGAAGCTTTCTTT. Translated: CASSLDPGVNTEAFF. The chain combines TRBV5-5 with TRBJ1-1; D might be TRBD1 (5 bases). Germline assignment: CDR1 SGHKS and CDR2 YYEKEE (reference sequence). The CDR3 sequence is 15 residues long. The ends were cut back, 0 bases at V and 0 bases at J, with 9 bases in the middle.